The 2 T cell receptor beta chains listed next were all sequenced from one sample in a study of blood T cell repertoires in COVID-19. Repertoires were generated with immunoSEQ multiplex PCR, while TCRdb's copy carries only in-frame clones and drops some. The data show around 200,000 clones, more than 85% seen once. The sequenced sample consisted of peripheral blood. The receptors stem from a man under 40 with acute or convalescent COVID-19.

The chain recombines TRBV28 with TRBJ1-2; weak D call: TRBD1 (6 bases). This CDR3 region has 16 residues. Germline V gives CDR1 MDHEN, CDR2 SYDVKM. Trimming shortened V by 2 bases and J by 6 bases, and 19 bases separated the two germline ends. The CDR3 DNA follows: TGTGCCAGCAGTTTAGCCTCCCGGAAAGGGGGTAATGGCTACACCTTC. This encodes CASSLASRKGGNGYTF.

The rearrangement uses TRBV12-3 or TRBV12-4 and TRBJ2-1; D call uncertain. V shed 6 bases and J shed 7 bases, with 10 bases lying between them. The CDR3 loop spans 12 amino acids. DNA for the CDR3: TGTGCCAGCAGCTTTCAAACAAATGAGCAGTTCTTC. It is translated as CASSFQTNEQFF.